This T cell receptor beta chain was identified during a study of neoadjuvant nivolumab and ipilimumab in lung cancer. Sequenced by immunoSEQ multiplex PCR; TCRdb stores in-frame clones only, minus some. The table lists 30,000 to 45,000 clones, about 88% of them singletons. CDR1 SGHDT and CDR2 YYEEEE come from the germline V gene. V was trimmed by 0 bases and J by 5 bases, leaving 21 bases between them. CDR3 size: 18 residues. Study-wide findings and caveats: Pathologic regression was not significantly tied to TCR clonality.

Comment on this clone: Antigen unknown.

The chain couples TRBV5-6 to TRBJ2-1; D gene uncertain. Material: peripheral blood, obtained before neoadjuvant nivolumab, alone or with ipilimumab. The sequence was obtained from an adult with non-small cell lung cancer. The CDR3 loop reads CASSLVLRSGDYHNEQFF. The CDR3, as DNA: TGTGCCAGCAGCTTGGTACTCCGCTCAGGAGATTATCACAATGAGCAGTTCTTC.